This T cell receptor (beta chain) was profiled in a study of blood T cell repertoires in COVID-19. Overall study: PBMCs, B-cell-depleted T cells, or T cells were the source of the cDNA or gDNA that made up the material.

This CDR3 has 14 residues. V was shortened by 1 base and J by 2 bases, with 9 bases between the two germline ends. Per germline, CDR1 SGHAT and CDR2 FQNNGV. Source study methods: Counts of nucleated cells, estimated from reference gene primer amplification, were obtained. Some clones are missing from TCRdb's copy, which holds only in-frame ones; the method was immunoSEQ multiplex PCR. That table supplies the V and J calls and clone size; D and trimming were determined from the DNA. This table holds some 57,000 clones, 92% found once. The TCR comes from a human donor in a cohort sampled during active COVID-19. The V gene is TRBV11-2, the J gene TRBJ2-7; D unresolved. Sequencing input: peripheral blood. In nucleotides, the CDR3 is TGTGCCAGCAGCTTAGGTATTCCTACCTACGAGCAGTACTTC. This gives the protein CASSLGIPTYEQYF.